This entry features one T cell receptor (beta chain) sequence. Its cognate antigen is unknown. This sample was included in a study of vaccination and CD4 T cells after COVID-19. Study at large: Overlapping SARS-CoV-2, HCoV-NL63, HCoV-OC43 and HCoV-229E spike peptides stimulated the cells.

With the Oncomine TCR Beta short-read assay, DNA from cultured CD4+ T cells was sequenced. TCRdb reanalysed the PCR reads using MiXCR and keeps one entry per CDR3 protein. The table includes over 14,000 distinct CDR3 sequences, about 60% detected once. Treatment meaning: approximately nine-day PBMC culture with coronavirus spike peptide pools or control peptides (ViraFEST assay). Sequencing was done on a sample of CD4+ T cells from blood, cultured in vitro. The sequence came from a human donor who had recovered from COVID-19.

The CDR3, as DNA: TGTGCCAGCAGTTTACAACGGGCCTCCTACGAGCAGTACTTC. Protein: CASSLQRASYEQYF. This chain connects TRBV28 to TRBJ2-7, with no clear D. Between the trimmed V and J ends, which lost 2 bases and 0 bases, there was a span of 8 bases. Germline V gives CDR1 MDHEN, CDR2 SYDVKM. The CDR3 has 14 amino acids. The entire variable domain, with the rest obtained from reference TRBV28 and TRBJ2-7, is as follows: DVKVTQSSRYLVKRTGEKVFLECVQDMDHENMFWYRQDPGLGLRLIYFSYDVKMKEKGDIPEGYSVSREKKERFSLILESASTNQTSMYLCASSLQRASYEQYFGPGTRLTVT.